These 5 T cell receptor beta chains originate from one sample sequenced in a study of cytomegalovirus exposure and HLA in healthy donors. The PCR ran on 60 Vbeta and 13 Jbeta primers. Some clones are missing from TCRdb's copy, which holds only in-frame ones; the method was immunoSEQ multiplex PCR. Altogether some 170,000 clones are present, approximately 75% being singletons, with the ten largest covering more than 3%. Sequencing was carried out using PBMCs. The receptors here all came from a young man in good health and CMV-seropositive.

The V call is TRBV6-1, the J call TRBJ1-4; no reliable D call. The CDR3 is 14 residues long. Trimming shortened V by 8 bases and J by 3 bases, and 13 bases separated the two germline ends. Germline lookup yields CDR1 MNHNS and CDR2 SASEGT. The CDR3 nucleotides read TGTGCCAGCGAAGTTGGAGGGTCTAATGAAAAACTGTTTTTT. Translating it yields CASEVGGSNEKLFF.

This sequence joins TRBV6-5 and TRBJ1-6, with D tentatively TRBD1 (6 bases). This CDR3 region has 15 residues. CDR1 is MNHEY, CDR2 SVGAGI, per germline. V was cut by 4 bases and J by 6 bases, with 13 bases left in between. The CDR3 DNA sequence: TGTGCCAGCAGTTCAACAGGGATAAGTAATTCACCCCTCCACTTT. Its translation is CASSSTGISNSPLHF.

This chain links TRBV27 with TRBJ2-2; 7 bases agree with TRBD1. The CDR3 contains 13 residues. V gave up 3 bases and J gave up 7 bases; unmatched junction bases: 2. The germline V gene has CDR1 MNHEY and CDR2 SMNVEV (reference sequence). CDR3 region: CASSFAGGGELFF. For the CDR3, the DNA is TGTGCCAGCAGTTTCGCAGGGGGCGGGGAGCTGTTTTTT.

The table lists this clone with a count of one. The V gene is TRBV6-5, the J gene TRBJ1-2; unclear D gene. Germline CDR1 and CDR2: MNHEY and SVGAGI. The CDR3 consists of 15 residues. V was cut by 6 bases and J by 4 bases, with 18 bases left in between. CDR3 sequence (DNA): TGTGCCAGCAGGCTCTCTACGGGAATTGGCTATGGCTACACCTTC. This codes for CASRLSTGIGYGYTF.

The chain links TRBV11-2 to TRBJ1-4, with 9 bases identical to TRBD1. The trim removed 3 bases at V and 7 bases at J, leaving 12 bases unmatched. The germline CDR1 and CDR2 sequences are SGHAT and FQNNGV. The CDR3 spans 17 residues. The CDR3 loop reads CASSLRPGTGLGEKLFF. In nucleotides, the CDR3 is TGTGCCAGCAGCTTGAGACCCGGGACAGGGTTGGGTGAAAAACTGTTTTTT.